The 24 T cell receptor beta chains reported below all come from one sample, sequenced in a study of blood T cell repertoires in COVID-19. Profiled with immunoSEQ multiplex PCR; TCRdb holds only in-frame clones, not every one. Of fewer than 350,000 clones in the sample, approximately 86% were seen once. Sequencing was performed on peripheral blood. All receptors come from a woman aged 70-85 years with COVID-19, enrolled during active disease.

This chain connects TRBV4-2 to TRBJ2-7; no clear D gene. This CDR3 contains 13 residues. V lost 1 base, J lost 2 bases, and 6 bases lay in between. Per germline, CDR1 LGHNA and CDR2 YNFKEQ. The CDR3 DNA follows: TGTGCCAGCAGCCAAGGGCGGACCTACGAGCAGTACTTC. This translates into CASSQGRTYEQYF.

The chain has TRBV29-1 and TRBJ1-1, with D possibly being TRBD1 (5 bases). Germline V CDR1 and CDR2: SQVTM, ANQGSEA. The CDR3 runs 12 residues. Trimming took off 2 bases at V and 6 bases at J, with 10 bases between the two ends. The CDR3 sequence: CSVEKQVSEAFF. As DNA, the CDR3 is TGCAGCGTTGAAAAACAGGTATCTGAAGCTTTCTTT.

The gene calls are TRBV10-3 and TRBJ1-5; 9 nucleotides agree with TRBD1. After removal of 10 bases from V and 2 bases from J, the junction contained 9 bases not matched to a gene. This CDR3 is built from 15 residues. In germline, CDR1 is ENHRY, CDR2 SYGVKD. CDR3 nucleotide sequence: TGTGCCACCGGAGGGACAGGGAGAGGCAATCAGCCCCAGCATTTT. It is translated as CATGGTGRGNQPQHF.

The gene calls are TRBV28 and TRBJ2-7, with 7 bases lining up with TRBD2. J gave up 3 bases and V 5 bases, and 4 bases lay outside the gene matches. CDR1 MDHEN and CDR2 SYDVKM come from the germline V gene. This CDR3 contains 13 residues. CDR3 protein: CASSPGTIYEQYF. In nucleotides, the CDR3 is TGTGCCAGCAGTCCCGGGACTATCTACGAGCAGTACTTC.

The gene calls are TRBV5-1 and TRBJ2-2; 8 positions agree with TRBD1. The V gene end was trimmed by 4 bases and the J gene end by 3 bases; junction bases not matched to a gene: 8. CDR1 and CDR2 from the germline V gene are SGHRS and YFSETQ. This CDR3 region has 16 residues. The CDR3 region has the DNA TGCGCCAGCAGCCCGGCAGGGGGCGCAGACACCGGGGAGCTGTTTTTT. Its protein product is CASSPAGGADTGELFF.

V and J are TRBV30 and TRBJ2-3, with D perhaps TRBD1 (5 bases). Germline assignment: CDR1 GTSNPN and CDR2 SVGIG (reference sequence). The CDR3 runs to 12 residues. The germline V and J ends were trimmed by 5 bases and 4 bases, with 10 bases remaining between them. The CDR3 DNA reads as TGTGCCTGGCAGGGAATTTCAGATACGCAGTATTTT. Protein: CAWQGISDTQYF.

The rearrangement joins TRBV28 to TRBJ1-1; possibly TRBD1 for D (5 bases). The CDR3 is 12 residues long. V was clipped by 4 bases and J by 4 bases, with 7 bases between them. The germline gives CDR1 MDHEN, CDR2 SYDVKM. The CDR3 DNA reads TGTGCCAGCAGTTGGGGCGGCACTGAAGCTTTCTTT. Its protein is CASSWGGTEAFF.

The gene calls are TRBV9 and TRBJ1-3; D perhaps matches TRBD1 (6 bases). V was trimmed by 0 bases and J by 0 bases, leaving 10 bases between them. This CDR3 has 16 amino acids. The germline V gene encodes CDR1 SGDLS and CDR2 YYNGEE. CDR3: CASSVDRDTSGNTIYF. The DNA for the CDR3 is TGTGCCAGCAGCGTAGATCGGGACACCTCTGGAAACACCATATATTTT.

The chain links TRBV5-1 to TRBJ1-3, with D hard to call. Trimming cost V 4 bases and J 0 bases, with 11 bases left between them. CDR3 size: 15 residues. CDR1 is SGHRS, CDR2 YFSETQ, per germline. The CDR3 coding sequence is TGCGCCAGCAGCGAGTCCCCTTCCTCTGGAAACACCATATATTTT. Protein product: CASSESPSSGNTIYF.

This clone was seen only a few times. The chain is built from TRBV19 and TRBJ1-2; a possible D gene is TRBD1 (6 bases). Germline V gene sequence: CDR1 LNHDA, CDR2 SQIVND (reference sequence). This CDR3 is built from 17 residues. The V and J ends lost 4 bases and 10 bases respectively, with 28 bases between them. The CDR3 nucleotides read TGTGCCAGTAGTAGGGGACATTACTATGGTCTAAAGCGGGACTACACCTTC. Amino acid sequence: CASSRGHYYGLKRDYTF.

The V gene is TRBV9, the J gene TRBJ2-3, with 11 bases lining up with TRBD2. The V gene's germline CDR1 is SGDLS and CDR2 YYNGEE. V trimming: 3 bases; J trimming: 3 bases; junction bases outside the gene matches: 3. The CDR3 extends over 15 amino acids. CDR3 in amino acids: CASSERLAGTDTQYF. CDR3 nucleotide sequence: TGTGCCAGCAGCGAGAGACTAGCGGGGACAGATACGCAGTATTTT.

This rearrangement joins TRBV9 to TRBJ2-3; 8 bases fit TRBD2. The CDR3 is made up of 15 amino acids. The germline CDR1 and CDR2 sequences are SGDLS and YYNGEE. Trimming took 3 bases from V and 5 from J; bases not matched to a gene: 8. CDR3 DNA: TGTGCCAGCAGCGCCTTTGGCGGGGGGCAAGATACGCAGTATTTT. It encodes CASSAFGGGQDTQYF.

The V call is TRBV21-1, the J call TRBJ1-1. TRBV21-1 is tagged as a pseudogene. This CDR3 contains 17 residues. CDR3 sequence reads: CASSLVLGDFSNTEAFF. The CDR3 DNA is TGTGCCAGCAGCCTGGTATTGGGGGACTTCTCGAACACTGAAGCTTTCTTT.

In nucleotides, the CDR3 is TGTGCCACCAGTGACCCCCTTACAGGGTTGTCTGGGGCCAACGTCCTGACTTTC. Protein sequence: CATSDPLTGLSGANVLTF. The V and J genes are TRBV24-1 and TRBJ2-6; possible D gene TRBD1, 6 bases. The ends were cut back, 4 bases at V and 1 base at J, with 16 bases in the middle. The CDR3 covers 18 residues. CDR1 and CDR2 (germline): KGHDR, SFDVKD.

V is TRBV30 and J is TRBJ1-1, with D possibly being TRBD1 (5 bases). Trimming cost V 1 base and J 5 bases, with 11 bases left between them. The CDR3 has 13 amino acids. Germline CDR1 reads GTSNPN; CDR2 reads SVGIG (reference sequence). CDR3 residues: CAWSAQGKTEAFF. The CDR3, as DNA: TGTGCCTGGAGTGCGCAGGGAAAAACTGAAGCTTTCTTT. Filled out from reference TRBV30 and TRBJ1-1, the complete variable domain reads SQTIHQWPATLVQPVGSPLSLECTVEGTSNPNLYWYRQAAGRGLQLLFYSVGIGQISSEVPQNLSASRPQDRQFILSSKKLLLSDSGFYLCAWSAQGKTEAFFGQGTRLTVV.

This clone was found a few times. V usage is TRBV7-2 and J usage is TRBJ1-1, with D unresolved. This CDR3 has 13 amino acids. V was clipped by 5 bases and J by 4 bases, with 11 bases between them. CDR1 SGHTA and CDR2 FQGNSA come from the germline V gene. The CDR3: CASSLDGSTEAFF. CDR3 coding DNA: TGTGCCAGCAGCCTAGACGGGAGCACTGAAGCTTTCTTT.

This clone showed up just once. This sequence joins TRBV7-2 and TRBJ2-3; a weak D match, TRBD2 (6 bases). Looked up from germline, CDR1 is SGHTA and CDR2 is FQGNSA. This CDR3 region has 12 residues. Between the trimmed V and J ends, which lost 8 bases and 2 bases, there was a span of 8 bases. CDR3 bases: TGTGCCAGCGGGGGGACCACAGATACGCAGTATTTT. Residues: CASGGTTDTQYF.

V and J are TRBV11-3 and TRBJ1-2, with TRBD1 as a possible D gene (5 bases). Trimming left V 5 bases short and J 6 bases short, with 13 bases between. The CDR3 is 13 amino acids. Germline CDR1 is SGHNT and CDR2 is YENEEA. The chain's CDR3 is CASSRMAGDGYTF. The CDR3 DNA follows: TGTGCCAGCAGCCGGATGGCGGGGGATGGCTACACCTTC.

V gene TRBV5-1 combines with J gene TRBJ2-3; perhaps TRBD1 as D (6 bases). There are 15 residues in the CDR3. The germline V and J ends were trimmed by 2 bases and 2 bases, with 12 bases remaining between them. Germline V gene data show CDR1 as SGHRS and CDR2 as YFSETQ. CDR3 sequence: CASSFRGDITDTQYF. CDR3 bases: TGCGCCAGCAGCTTTCGAGGGGACATCACAGATACGCAGTATTTT.

CDR3 protein: CASSLVRGTSYEQYF. The CDR3, as DNA: TGTGCCAGCAGCTTAGTTAGGGGCACTTCCTACGAGCAGTACTTC. The chain is built from TRBV11-2 and TRBJ2-7; possible D gene TRBD1, 5 bases. Germline-derived CDR1 and CDR2 are SGHAT and FQNNGV. This CDR3 comprises 15 residues. The germline V and J ends were trimmed by 1 base and 1 base, with 11 bases remaining between them.

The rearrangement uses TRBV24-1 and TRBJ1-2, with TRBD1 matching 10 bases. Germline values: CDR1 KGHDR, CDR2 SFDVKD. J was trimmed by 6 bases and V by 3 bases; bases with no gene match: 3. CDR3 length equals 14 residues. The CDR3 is CATSDATGGDGYTF. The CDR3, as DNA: TGTGCCACCAGTGATGCGACAGGGGGCGATGGCTACACCTTC.

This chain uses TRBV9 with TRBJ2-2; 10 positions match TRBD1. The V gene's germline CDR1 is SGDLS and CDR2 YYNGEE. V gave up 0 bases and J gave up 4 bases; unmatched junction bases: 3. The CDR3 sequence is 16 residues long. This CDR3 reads CASSVGGTGVTGELFF. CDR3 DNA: TGTGCCAGCAGCGTAGGTGGGACAGGGGTCACCGGGGAGCTGTTTTTT.

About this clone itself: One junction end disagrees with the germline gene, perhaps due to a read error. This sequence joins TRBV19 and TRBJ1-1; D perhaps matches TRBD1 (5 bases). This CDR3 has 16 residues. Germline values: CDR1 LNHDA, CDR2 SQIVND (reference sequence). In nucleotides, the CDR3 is TGTGCCAGTAGTAGGGGGGAAAGATGGATGAATACTGAAGCTTTCTTT. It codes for CASSRGERWMNTEAFF.

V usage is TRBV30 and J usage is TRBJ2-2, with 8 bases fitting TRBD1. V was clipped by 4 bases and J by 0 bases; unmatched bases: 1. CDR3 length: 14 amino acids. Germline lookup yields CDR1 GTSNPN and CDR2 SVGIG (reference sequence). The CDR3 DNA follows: TGTGCCTGGAAGACAGGGGCGAACACCGGGGAGCTGTTTTTT. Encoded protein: CAWKTGANTGELFF. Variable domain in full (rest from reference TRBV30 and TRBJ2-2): SQTIHQWPATLVQPVGSPLSLECTVEGTSNPNLYWYRQAAGRGLQLLFYSVGIGQISSEVPQNLSASRPQDRQFILSSKKLLLSDSGFYLCAWKTGANTGELFFGEGSRLTVL.